A single sample gave rise to the 28 T cell receptor beta chains below, sequenced in a study of shared clonotypes between healthy human individuals. Assay: immunoSEQ multiplex PCR; the TCRdb copy retains only in-frame clones and omits some. Of 500,000 to 650,000 clones in the sample, around 78% were seen once. Source material: PBMCs. The receptors stem from a woman between 40 and 55 years old in good health. Some clones in this sample may be carry-over from other donors' samples.

This chain links TRBV6-4 with TRBJ2-2; 11 bases map to TRBD1. The junction had 8 bases not matched to a gene; V was cut back by 0 bases and J by 5 bases. The CDR3 extends over 18 amino acids. Germline V CDR1 and CDR2: MRHNA, SNTAGT. This CDR3 is CASSDSGWGQGGTGELFF. CDR3 nucleotides: TGTGCCAGCAGTGACTCAGGTTGGGGACAGGGGGGGACCGGGGAGCTGTTTTTT.

The CDR3 spells CASSYYGEGAYEQYF. The CDR3 nucleotides read TGTGCCAGCAGTTACTATGGGGAAGGGGCCTACGAGCAGTACTTC. This rearrangement joins TRBV6-5 to TRBJ2-7, with a possible D match to TRBD1 (5 bases). Trimming cost V 1 base and J 2 bases, with 12 bases left between them. Germline CDR1 is MNHEY and CDR2 is SVGAGI. CDR3 length: 15 residues.

V and J are TRBV18 and TRBJ2-2; the D call may be TRBD1 or TRBD2 (5 bases each). V lost 3 bases to trimming and J lost 2 bases, with 13 bases between them. Per the germline V gene, CDR1 is KGHSH and CDR2 is LQKENI. The CDR3 spans 16 residues. In DNA, the CDR3 is TGTGCCAGCTCACCCCAGAGAGGGGCTAACACCGGGGAGCTGTTTTTT. It yields the protein CASSPQRGANTGELFF.

V gene TRBV4-2 combines with J gene TRBJ2-7; D is undetermined. Germline V gives CDR1 LGHNA, CDR2 YNFKEQ. Trimming took 0 bases from V and 0 from J, leaving 9 bases between them. This CDR3 spans 15 amino acids. The CDR3 region is CASSQESISSYEQYF. The CDR3, as DNA: TGTGCCAGCAGCCAAGAATCCATCAGCTCCTACGAGCAGTACTTC.

V is TRBV5-1 and J is TRBJ2-3, with unresolved D. The CDR3 is 12 amino acids. Germline CDR1 SGHRS, CDR2 YFSETQ. V was shortened by 4 bases and J by 5 bases, with 8 bases between the two germline ends. CDR3 in amino acids: CASSLTEDTQYF. The CDR3, as DNA: TGCGCCAGCAGCCTGACTGAAGATACGCAGTATTTT. The full variable domain, rest sourced from reference TRBV5-1 and TRBJ2-3, is KAGVTQTPRYLIKTRGQQVTLSCSPISGHRSVSWYQQTPGQGLQFLFEYFSETQRNKGNFPGRFSGRQFSNSRSEMNVSTLELGDSALYLCASSLTEDTQYFGPGTRLTVL.

The V gene is TRBV2, the J gene TRBJ1-6, with a tentative D call TRBD1 (6 bases). The V end was cut by 7 bases, the J end by 7 bases, with 17 bases between. Germline values: CDR1 SNHLY, CDR2 FYNNEI. The CDR3 contains 15 residues. The DNA for the CDR3 is TGTGCCAGCACGGAGCTAGGGGGAAGCAATTCACCCCTCCACTTT. It specifies CASTELGGSNSPLHF. Full variable domain (remainder filled in from reference TRBV2 and TRBJ1-6): EPEVTQTPSHQVTQMGQEVILRCVPISNHLYFYWYRQILGQKVEFLVSFYNNEISEKSEIFDDQFSVERPDGSNFTLKIRSTKLEDSAMYFCASTELGGSNSPLHFGNGTRLTVT.

As regards this clone: Since a far larger clone is one base different, this is likely a read error. The CDR3: CSSSDRSTFSYEQYF. The CDR3 nucleotides are TGTTCCAGCAGTGACCGTTCTACATTCTCCTACGAGCAGTACTTC. The genes are TRBV2 and TRBJ2-7, with D unclear. This CDR3 has 15 residues. Germline CDR1 SNHLY, CDR2 FYNNEI.

This chain joins TRBV6-5 and TRBJ1-1; D call uncertain. Trimming removed 0 bases at V and 1 base at J, with 9 bases between. The CDR3 contains 15 residues. Germline V gene sequence: CDR1 MNHEY, CDR2 SVGAGI. The CDR3 sequence: CASSYSRRGNTEAFF. CDR3 bases: TGTGCCAGCAGTTACTCTAGACGGGGGAACACTGAAGCTTTCTTT.

The V and J genes are TRBV2 and TRBJ1-2, with 7 bases that match TRBD1. V trimming: 6 bases; J trimming: 4 bases; junction bases outside the gene matches: 5. Germline CDR1 and CDR2: SNHLY and FYNNEI. The CDR3 spans 13 residues. CDR3 protein: CASRTGSIYGYTF. CDR3 coding DNA: TGTGCCAGCAGGACAGGGTCGATCTATGGCTACACCTTC.

The gene calls are TRBV28 and TRBJ2-1; 11 bases agree with TRBD2. The CDR3 covers 15 residues. V dropped 5 bases and J dropped 3; count of bases not matched to a gene: 3. From germline, CDR1 is MDHEN and CDR2 SYDVKM. The CDR3 loop reads CASSQLAGVYNEQFF. DNA of the CDR3: TGTGCCAGCAGTCAACTAGCGGGAGTCTACAATGAGCAGTTCTTC. The full variable domain, completed using reference TRBV28 and TRBJ2-1, is DVKVTQSSRYLVKRTGEKVFLECVQDMDHENMFWYRQDPGLGLRLIYFSYDVKMKEKGDIPEGYSVSREKKERFSLILESASTNQTSMYLCASSQLAGVYNEQFFGPGTRLTVL.

V usage is TRBV19 and J usage is TRBJ1-4, with TRBD1 matching over 8 bases. This CDR3 contains 18 residues. CDR1 LNHDA and CDR2 SQIVND come from the germline V gene (reference sequence). J gave up 0 bases and V 7 bases, and 13 bases lay outside the gene matches. DNA of the CDR3: TGTGCCAGTATCCGGACCCGGGACAGGAGCGCAACTAATGAAAAACTGTTTTTT. Its translation is CASIRTRDRSATNEKLFF.

The chain recombines TRBV28 with TRBJ2-1, with unresolved D. CDR3 size: 15 residues. The ends were cut back, 6 bases at V and 3 bases at J, with 15 bases in the middle. Germline CDR1 is MDHEN and CDR2 is SYDVKM. The CDR3 loop reads CASSNTLANYNEQFF. The DNA of the CDR3 is TGTGCCAGCAGCAATACTTTGGCCAACTACAATGAGCAGTTCTTC.

This clone was seen more than once but under ten times. The chain employs TRBV5-1 and TRBJ2-7; 11 nucleotides agree with TRBD2. CDR1 and CDR2 from the germline V gene are SGHRS and YFSETQ. Trimming removed 0 bases from V and 1 base from J; junction bases left unmatched: 6. The CDR3 has 17 residues. In DNA form, the CDR3 reads TGCGCCAGCAGCTTGGCCGTAGCGGGAGGGCCTTCCTACGAGCAGTACTTC. This gives the protein CASSLAVAGGPSYEQYF. Full variable domain (remainder filled in from reference TRBV5-1 and TRBJ2-7): KAGVTQTPRYLIKTRGQQVTLSCSPISGHRSVSWYQQTPGQGLQFLFEYFSETQRNKGNFPGRFSGRQFSNSRSEMNVSTLELGDSALYLCASSLAVAGGPSYEQYFGPGTRLTVT.

The chain couples TRBV27 to TRBJ1-2; D possibly corresponds to TRBD1 (5 bases). The germline V gene has CDR1 MNHEY and CDR2 SMNVEV (reference sequence). Trimming removed 6 bases from V and 2 bases from J, with 16 bases in between. The CDR3 covers 15 residues. CDR3 in DNA: TGTGCCAGCAGCCCCCTCTCCGGGGGGAACTATGGCTACACCTTC. It specifies CASSPLSGGNYGYTF.

The chain links TRBV18 to TRBJ1-5, with D uncertain. CDR3 length: 15 amino acids. Deletions cut 1 base from V and 5 bases from J, with 12 bases between. CDR1 is KGHSH, CDR2 LQKENI, per germline. In nucleotides, the CDR3 is TGTGCCAGCTCACCACGGGTTGACACCGATCAGCCCCAGCATTTT. Translated, it gives CASSPRVDTDQPQHF.

The chain has TRBV2 and TRBJ2-4; D unclear. The germline V and J ends were trimmed by 10 bases and 1 base, with 11 bases remaining between them. The CDR3 length is 13 residues. Looked up from germline, CDR1 is SNHLY and CDR2 is FYNNEI. The CDR3: CATTALAKNIQYF. In nucleotides, the CDR3 is TGTGCCACCACTGCGTTGGCCAAAAACATTCAGTACTTC.

The chain uses TRBV7-3 and TRBJ2-7, with no clear D. CDR1 and CDR2 (germline): SGHTA, FQGTGA. The CDR3 is 15 amino acids. V gave up 2 bases and J gave up 3 bases, with 14 bases separating them. The CDR3 here is CASSLERGPFYEQYF. CDR3 bases: TGTGCCAGCAGCTTAGAGCGTGGGCCCTTCTACGAGCAGTACTTC.

This clone was seen a single time. J is TRBJ2-1 and V is TRBV15, with TRBD1 matching 9 bases. With 3 bases clipped from V and 7 bases from J, the junction kept 7 bases outside the gene matches. The CDR3 runs to 15 residues. Germline V CDR1 and CDR2: LNHNV, YYDKDF (reference sequence). CDR3 DNA sequence: TGTGCCACCAGCAGCGGACAGGGGAGTCGGAATGAGCAGTTCTTC. It translates to CATSSGQGSRNEQFF. The complete variable domain, with remaining parts taken from reference TRBV15 and TRBJ2-1, reads DAMVIQNPRYQVTQFGKPVTLSCSQTLNHNVMYWYQQKSSQAPKLLFHYYDKDFNNEADTPDNFQSRRPNTSFCFLDIRSPGLGDTAMYLCATSSGQGSRNEQFFGPGTRLTVL.

The chain carries TRBV2 and TRBJ2-1; 12 bases line up with TRBD2. From germline, CDR1 is SNHLY and CDR2 FYNNEI. The J segment lost 0 bases and the V segment lost 6 bases, leaving 9 bases of the junction unmatched. The CDR3 totals 18 residues. The CDR3 here is CASRPGLAGLSSYNEQFF. CDR3 nucleotides: TGTGCCAGCAGGCCGGGACTAGCGGGTTTAAGCTCCTACAATGAGCAGTTCTTC.

The chain couples TRBV19 to TRBJ1-5; 9 bases line up with TRBD1. There are 13 residues in the CDR3. J lost 6 bases, V lost 8 bases, and 5 bases had no gene match. Per the germline V gene, CDR1 is LNHDA and CDR2 is SQIVND (reference sequence). CDR3 loop: CASEQGAGQPQHF. CDR3 DNA: TGTGCCAGTGAACAGGGGGCTGGTCAGCCCCAGCATTTT.

V gene TRBV27 combines with J gene TRBJ2-3; 8 nucleotides agree with TRBD1. The CDR3 runs to 15 residues. Germline loops: CDR1 MNHEY, CDR2 SMNVEV (reference sequence). V lost 3 bases, J lost 2 bases, and 4 bases stayed unmatched. Here the CDR3 DNA reads TGTGCCAGCAGTTTCAGGGGGCGCGACACAGATACGCAGTATTTT. This sequence encodes CASSFRGRDTDTQYF.

On this clone: A single base separates this from a much larger clone, so it may be a read error. The CDR3 ends on some other residue instead of the conserved phenylalanine or tryptophan, so this is likely a read error. This chain joins TRBV30 and TRBJ2-7; 8 bases align to TRBD1. Germline CDR1 is GTSNPN and CDR2 is SVGIG (reference sequence). The trim removed 3 bases at V and 6 bases at J, leaving 7 bases unmatched. The CDR3 is 13 amino acids. Here the CDR3 reads CAWRVPGTGEQYL. CDR3 bases: TGTGCCTGGAGAGTACCCGGGACAGGCGAGCAGTACCTC.

This chain links TRBV2 with TRBJ2-7, with D possibly being TRBD1 (6 bases). V lost 5 bases, J lost 7 bases, and 15 bases lay in between. Germline CDR1 and CDR2: SNHLY and FYNNEI. The CDR3 runs to 13 residues. Here the CDR3 reads CASSSGVSGEQYF. The CDR3 nucleotides read TGTGCCAGCAGTTCAGGGGTTTCGGGGGAGCAGTACTTC.

The gene calls are TRBV12-2 and TRBJ1-2; the tabulated D call, TRBD1, remains unverified against the DNA. TRBV12-2 is tagged as a pseudogene. The CDR3 is made up of 16 amino acids. CDR3 sequence reads: CASRFACYRFRGGYTF. DNA for the CDR3: TGTGCAAGTCGCTTTGCCTGTTACAGATTCCGTGGTGGCTACACCTTC.

In regard to this clone: This clone may be a read error of a much larger clone one base away. This chain links TRBV11-2 with TRBJ1-1; TRBD1 is a possible D gene (5 bases). CDR1 is SGHAT and CDR2 is FQNNGV in the germline V gene. V was clipped by 1 base and J by 4 bases, with 16 bases between them. The CDR3 consists of 16 residues. In DNA, the CDR3 is TGTGCCAGCAGCTTAGGTCCGACCGGGGCGCCCACTGAAGCTTTCTTT. Amino acid sequence: CASSLGPTGAPTEAFF.

J is TRBJ2-1 and V is TRBV6-4, with TRBD1 identical over 7 bases. The CDR3 is 13 residues long. V shed 5 bases, J shed 4 bases, and the junction held 2 bases outside the gene matches. Germline V gives CDR1 MRHNA, CDR2 SNTAGT. Here the CDR3 DNA reads TGTGCCAGCAGTCGGGACAGATACAATGAGCAGTTCTTC. This sequence encodes CASSRDRYNEQFF.

About this clone itself: The identical CDR3 is also encoded by other nucleotide sequences in the sample. The chain employs TRBV5-4 and TRBJ2-3, with unresolved D. The germline CDR1 and CDR2 sequences are SGHNT and YYREEE (reference sequence). This CDR3 is 14 amino acids long. The V end lost 0 bases, the J end lost 1 base, and 6 bases lay between the germline ends. The CDR3 region has the DNA TGTGCCAGCAGCTTGGCTGGGCGCACAGATACGCAGTATTTT. It translates to CASSLAGRTDTQYF. The variable domain in full, completed from reference TRBV5-4 and TRBJ2-3, reads ETGVTQSPTHLIKTRGQQVTLRCSSQSGHNTVSWYQQALGQGPQFIFQYYREEENGRGNFPPRFSGLQFPNYSSELNVNALELDDSALYLCASSLAGRTDTQYFGPGTRLTVL.

The rearrangement links TRBV30 to TRBJ2-3; the D is unclear. This CDR3 region has 14 residues. V lost 4 bases, J lost 0 bases, and 11 bases lay in between. The germline V gene encodes CDR1 GTSNPN and CDR2 SVGIG (reference sequence). CDR3 region: CAWNGKTSTDTQYF. Here the CDR3 DNA reads TGTGCCTGGAATGGAAAGACTAGCACAGATACGCAGTATTTT.